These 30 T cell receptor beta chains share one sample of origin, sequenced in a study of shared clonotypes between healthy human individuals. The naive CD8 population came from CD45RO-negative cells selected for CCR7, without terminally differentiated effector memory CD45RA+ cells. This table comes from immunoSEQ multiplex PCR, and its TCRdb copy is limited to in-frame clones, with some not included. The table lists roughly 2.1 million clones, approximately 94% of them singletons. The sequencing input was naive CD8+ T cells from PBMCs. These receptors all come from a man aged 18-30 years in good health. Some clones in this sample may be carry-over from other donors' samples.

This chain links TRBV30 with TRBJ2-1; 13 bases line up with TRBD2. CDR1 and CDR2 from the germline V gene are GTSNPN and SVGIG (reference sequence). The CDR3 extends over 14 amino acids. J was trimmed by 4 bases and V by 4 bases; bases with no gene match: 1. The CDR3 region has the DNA TGTGCCTGGACGACTAGCGGGAGGTACAATGAGCAGTTCTTC. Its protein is CAWTTSGRYNEQFF.

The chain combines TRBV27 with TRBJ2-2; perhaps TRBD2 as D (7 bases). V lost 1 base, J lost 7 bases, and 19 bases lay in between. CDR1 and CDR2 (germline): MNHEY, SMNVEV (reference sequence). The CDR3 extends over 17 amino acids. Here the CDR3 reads CASSLLGLGGRDGELFF. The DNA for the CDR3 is TGTGCCAGCAGTTTATTGGGGTTGGGGGGGCGCGACGGGGAGCTGTTTTTT.

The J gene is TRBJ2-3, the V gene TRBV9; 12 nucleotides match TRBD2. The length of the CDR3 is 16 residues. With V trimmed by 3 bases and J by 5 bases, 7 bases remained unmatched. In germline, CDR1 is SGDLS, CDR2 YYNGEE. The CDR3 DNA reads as TGTGCCAGCAGCGAGAACCTAGCGGGAGGGCGAGATACGCAGTATTTT. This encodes CASSENLAGGRDTQYF.

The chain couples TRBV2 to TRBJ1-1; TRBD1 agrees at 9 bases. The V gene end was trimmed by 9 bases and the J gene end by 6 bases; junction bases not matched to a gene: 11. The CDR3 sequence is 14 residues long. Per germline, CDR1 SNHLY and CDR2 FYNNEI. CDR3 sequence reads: CAREDGQGRAEAFF. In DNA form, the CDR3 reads TGTGCCAGGGAGGACGGACAGGGGAGGGCTGAAGCTTTCTTT.

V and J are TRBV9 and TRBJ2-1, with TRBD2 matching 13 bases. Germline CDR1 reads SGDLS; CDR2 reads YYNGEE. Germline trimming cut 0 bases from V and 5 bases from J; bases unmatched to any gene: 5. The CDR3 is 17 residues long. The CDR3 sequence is CASSVATSGRPHNEQFF. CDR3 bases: TGTGCCAGCAGCGTAGCGACTAGCGGGAGGCCCCACAATGAGCAGTTCTTC.

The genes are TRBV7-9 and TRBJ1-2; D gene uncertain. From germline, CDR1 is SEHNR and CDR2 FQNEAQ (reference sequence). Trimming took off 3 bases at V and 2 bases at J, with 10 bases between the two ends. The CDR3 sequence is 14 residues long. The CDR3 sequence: CASSFRRENYGYTF. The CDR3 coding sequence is TGTGCCAGCAGCTTTCGCCGGGAGAACTATGGCTACACCTTC. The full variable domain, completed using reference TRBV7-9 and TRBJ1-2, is DTGVSQNPRHKITKRGQNVTFRCDPISEHNRLYWYRQTLGQGPEFLTYFQNEAQLEKSRLLSDRFSAERPKGSFSTLEIQRTEQGDSAMYLCASSFRRENYGYTFGSGTRLTVV.

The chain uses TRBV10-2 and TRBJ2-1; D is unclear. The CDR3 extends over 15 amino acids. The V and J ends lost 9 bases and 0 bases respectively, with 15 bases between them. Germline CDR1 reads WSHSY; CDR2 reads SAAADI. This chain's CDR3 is CASTVAMSSYNEQFF. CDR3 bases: TGCGCCAGTACCGTAGCCATGAGCTCCTACAATGAGCAGTTCTTC.

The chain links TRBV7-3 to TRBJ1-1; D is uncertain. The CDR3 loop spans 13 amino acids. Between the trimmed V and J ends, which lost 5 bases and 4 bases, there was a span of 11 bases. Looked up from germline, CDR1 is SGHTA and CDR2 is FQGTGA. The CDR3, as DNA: TGTGCCAGCAGCGCCGGGTTGGGCACTGAAGCTTTCTTT. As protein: CASSAGLGTEAFF.

The CDR3 region is CASSDTGELFF. For the CDR3, the DNA is TGTGCCAGCAGTGACACCGGGGAGCTGTTTTTT. V gene TRBV7-8 combines with J gene TRBJ2-2; D is uncertain. Germline V gives CDR1 SGHVS, CDR2 FQNEAQ. The germline V and J ends were trimmed by 6 bases and 3 bases, with 2 bases remaining between them. This CDR3 has 11 residues. Based on the CDR3 plus reference TRBV7-8 and TRBJ2-2, the full variable domain is GAGVSQSPRYKVAKRGQDVALRCDPISGHVSLFWYQQALGQGPEFLTYFQNEAQLDKSGLPSDRFFAERPEGSVSTLKIQRTQQEDSAVYLCASSDTGELFFGEGSRLTVL.

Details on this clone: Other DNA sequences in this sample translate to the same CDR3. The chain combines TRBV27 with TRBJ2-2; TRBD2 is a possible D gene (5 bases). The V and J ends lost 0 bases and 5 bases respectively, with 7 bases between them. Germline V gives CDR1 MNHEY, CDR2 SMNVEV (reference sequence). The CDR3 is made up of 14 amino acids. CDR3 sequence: CASSLSRGTGELFF. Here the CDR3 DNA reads TGTGCCAGCAGTTTATCGCGAGGGACCGGGGAGCTGTTTTTT.

CDR3 loop: CASSSRPGQSTDTQYF. The CDR3 coding sequence is TGTGCCAGCAGCTCCCGGCCGGGACAGAGCACAGATACGCAGTATTTT. The chain employs TRBV5-5 and TRBJ2-3, with 7 positions matching TRBD1. Germline V CDR1 and CDR2: SGHKS, YYEKEE (reference sequence). This CDR3 is built from 16 residues. After removal of 3 bases from V and 0 bases from J, the junction contained 7 bases not matched to a gene. The complete variable domain, with remaining parts taken from reference TRBV5-5 and TRBJ2-3, reads DAGVTQSPTHLIKTRGQQVTLRCSPISGHKSVSWYQQVLGQGPQFIFQYYEKEERGRGNFPDRFSARQFPNYSSELNVNALLLGDSALYLCASSSRPGQSTDTQYFGPGTRLTVL.

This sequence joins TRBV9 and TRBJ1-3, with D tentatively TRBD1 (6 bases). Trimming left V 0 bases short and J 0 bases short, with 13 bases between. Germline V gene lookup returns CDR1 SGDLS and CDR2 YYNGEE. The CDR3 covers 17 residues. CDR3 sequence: CASSVARQGHSGNTIYF. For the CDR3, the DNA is TGTGCCAGCAGCGTAGCTAGGCAGGGACACTCTGGAAACACCATATATTTT.

CDR3 residues: CAWSVWGGTEAFF. The CDR3 DNA reads as TGTGCCTGGAGTGTATGGGGTGGGACTGAAGCTTTCTTT. The chain employs TRBV30 and TRBJ1-1, with no clear D. Germline CDR1 and CDR2: GTSNPN and SVGIG (reference sequence). CDR3 length: 13 residues. V shed 0 bases and J shed 5 bases, with 10 bases lying between them.

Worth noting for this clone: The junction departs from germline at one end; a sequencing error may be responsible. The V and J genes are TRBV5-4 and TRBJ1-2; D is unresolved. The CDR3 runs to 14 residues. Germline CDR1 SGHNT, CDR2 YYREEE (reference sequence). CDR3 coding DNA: TGTGCCAGCAGCTTGGACCGGTCCAACTATGGCTGCACCTTC. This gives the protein CASSLDRSNYGCTF.

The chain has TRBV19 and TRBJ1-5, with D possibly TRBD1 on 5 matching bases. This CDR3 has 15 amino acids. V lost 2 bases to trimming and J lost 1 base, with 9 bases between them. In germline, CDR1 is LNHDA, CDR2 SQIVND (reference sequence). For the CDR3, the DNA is TGTGCCAGTAGTATAAACGGGGCGAGCAATCAGCCCCAGCATTTT. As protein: CASSINGASNQPQHF. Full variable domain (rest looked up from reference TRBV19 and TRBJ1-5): DGGITQSPKYLFRKEGQNVTLSCEQNLNHDAMYWYRQDPGQGLRLIYYSQIVNDFQKGDIAEGYSVSREKKESFPLTVTSAQKNPTAFYLCASSINGASNQPQHFGDGTRLSIL.

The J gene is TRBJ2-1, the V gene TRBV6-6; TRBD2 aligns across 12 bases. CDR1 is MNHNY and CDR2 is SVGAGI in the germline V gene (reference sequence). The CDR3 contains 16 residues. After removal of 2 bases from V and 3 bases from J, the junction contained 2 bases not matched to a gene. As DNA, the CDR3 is TGTGCCAGCAGTTACGGGACTAGCGGGCTCTACAATGAGCAGTTCTTC. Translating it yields CASSYGTSGLYNEQFF.

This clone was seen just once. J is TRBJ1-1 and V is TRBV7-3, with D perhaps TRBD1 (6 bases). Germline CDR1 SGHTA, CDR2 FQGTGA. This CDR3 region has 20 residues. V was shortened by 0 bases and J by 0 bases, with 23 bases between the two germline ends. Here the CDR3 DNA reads TGTGCCAGCAGCTTAACGGGGGGACACCTCACAGCCCAAATGAACACTGAAGCTTTCTTT. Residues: CASSLTGGHLTAQMNTEAFF.

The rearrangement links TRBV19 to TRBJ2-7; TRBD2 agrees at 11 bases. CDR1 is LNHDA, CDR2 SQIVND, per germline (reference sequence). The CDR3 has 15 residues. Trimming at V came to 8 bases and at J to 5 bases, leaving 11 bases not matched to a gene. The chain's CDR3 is CASAYSGRALDEQYF. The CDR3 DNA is TGTGCCAGTGCCTATAGCGGGAGGGCCTTGGACGAGCAGTACTTC. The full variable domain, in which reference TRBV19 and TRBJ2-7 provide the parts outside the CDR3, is DGGITQSPKYLFRKEGQNVTLSCEQNLNHDAMYWYRQDPGQGLRLIYYSQIVNDFQKGDIAEGYSVSREKKESFPLTVTSAQKNPTAFYLCASAYSGRALDEQYFGPGTRLTVT.

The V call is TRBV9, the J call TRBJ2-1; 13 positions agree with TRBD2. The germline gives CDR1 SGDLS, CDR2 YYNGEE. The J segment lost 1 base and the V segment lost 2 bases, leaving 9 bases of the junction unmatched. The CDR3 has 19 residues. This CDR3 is CASSVLRTSGGQSYNEQFF. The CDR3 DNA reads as TGTGCCAGCAGCGTTCTACGGACTAGCGGGGGCCAATCCTACAATGAGCAGTTCTTC. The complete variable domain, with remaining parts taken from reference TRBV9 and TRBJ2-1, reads DSGVTQTPKHLITATGQRVTLRCSPRSGDLSVYWYQQSLDQGLQFLIQYYNGEERAKGNILERFSAQQFPDLHSELNLSSLELGDSALYFCASSVLRTSGGQSYNEQFFGPGTRLTVL.

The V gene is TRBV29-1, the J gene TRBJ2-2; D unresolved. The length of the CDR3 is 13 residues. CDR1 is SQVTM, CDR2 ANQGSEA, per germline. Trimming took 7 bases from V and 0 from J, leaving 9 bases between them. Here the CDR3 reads CSACSPNTGELFF. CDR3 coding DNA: TGCAGCGCCTGCTCGCCGAACACCGGGGAGCTGTTTTTT.

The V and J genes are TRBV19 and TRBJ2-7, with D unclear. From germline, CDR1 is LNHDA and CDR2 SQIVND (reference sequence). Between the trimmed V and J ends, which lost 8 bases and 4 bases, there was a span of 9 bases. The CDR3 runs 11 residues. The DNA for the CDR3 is TGTGCCAGTGGATACAGTTACGAGCAGTACTTC. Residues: CASGYSYEQYF.

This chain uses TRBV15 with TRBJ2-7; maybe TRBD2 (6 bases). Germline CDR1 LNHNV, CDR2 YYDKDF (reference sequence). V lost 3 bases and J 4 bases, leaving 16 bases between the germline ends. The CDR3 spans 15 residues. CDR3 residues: CATSSSRGAGYEQYF. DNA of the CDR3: TGTGCCACCAGCAGTTCCCGGGGCGCGGGGTACGAGCAGTACTTC.

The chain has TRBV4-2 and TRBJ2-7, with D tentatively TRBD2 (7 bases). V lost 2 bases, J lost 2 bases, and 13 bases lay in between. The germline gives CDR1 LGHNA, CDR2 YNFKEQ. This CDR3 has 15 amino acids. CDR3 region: CASSQWGGGTYEQYF. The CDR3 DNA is TGTGCCAGCAGCCAATGGGGCGGGGGCACCTACGAGCAGTACTTC.

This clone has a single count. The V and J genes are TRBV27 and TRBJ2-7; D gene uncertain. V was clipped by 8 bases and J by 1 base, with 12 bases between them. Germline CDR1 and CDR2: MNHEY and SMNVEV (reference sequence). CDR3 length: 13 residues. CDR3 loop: CASAVGSSYEQYF. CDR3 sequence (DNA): TGTGCCAGCGCGGTAGGTTCGTCCTACGAGCAGTACTTC.

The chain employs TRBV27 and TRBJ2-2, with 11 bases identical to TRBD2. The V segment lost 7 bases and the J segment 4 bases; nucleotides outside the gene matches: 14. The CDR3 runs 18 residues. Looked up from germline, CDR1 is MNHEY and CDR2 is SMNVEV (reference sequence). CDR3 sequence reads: CASTSLAGVITATGELFF. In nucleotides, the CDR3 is TGTGCCAGCACCTCACTAGCGGGAGTCATAACCGCCACCGGGGAGCTGTTTTTT.

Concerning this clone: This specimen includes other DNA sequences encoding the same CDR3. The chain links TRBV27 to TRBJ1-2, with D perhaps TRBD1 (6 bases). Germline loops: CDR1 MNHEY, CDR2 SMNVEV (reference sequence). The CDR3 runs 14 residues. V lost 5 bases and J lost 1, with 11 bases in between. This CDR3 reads CASSPRGVNYGYTF. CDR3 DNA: TGTGCCAGCAGTCCCAGGGGAGTTAACTATGGCTACACCTTC.

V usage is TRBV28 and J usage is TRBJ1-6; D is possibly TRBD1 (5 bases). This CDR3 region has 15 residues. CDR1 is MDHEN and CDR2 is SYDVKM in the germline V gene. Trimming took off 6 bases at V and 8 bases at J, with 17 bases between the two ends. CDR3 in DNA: TGTGCCAGCAGGACCGGGATGGGGACCGATTCACCCCTCCACTTT. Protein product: CASRTGMGTDSPLHF.

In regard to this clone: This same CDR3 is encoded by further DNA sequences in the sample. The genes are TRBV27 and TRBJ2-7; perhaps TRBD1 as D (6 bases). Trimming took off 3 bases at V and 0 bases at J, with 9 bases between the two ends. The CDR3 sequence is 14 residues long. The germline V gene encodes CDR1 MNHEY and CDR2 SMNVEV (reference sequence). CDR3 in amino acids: CASSFTGSSYEQYF. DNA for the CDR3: TGTGCCAGCAGTTTTACAGGGAGCTCCTACGAGCAGTACTTC.

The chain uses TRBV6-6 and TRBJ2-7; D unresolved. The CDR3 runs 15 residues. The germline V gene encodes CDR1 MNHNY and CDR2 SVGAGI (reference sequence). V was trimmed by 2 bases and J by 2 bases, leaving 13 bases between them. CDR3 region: CASSYVAPGPYEQYF. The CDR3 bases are TGTGCCAGCAGTTACGTGGCCCCAGGCCCCTACGAGCAGTACTTC.

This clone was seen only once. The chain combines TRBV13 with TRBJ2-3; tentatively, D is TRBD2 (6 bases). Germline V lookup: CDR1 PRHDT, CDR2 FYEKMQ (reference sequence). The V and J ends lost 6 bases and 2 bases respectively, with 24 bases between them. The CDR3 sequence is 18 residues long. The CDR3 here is CASSTTSGPETITDTQYF. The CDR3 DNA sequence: TGTGCCAGCAGTACGACCAGCGGGCCTGAGACTATCACAGATACGCAGTATTTT.